This TCR beta chain was obtained from a study of blood T cell repertoires in COVID-19. Turning to the study itself: The samples span acute and convalescent COVID-19 from the United States, Italy and Spain. PBMCs, B-cell-depleted T cells, or T cells were the source of the cDNA or gDNA that made up the material.

Clones were sequenced by immunoSEQ multiplex PCR, and TCRdb holds only the in-frame ones, with some missing. The sample carries fewer than 90,000 clones, roughly 90% recorded once. Germline trimming cut 5 bases from V and 7 bases from J; bases unmatched to any gene: 11. The CDR3 is 14 amino acids. The germline V gene has CDR1 GTSNPN and CDR2 SVGIG (reference sequence). The V gene is TRBV30, the J gene TRBJ2-1, with 7 bases identical to TRBD2. This receptor was taken from a man in his thirties or forties with acute or convalescent COVID-19. Source material: peripheral blood. Here the CDR3 DNA reads TGTGCCTGGTCTCGACTAGCCCCTTTTAATGAGCAGTTCTTC. Its translation is CAWSRLAPFNEQFF.